A single TCR beta chain is shown here with its context. Its antigen is still unknown. No much larger clonotype is one base removed from it; base qualities were not supplied. This sample was included in a study of blood T cell repertoires in COVID-19 (dated by TCRdb to about 2020). About the investigation overall: Samples covering the acute and convalescent phases of COVID-19 were provided by collaborators in the United States, Italy and Spain. Subjects who had been exposed to COVID-19, were actively infected with it, or had recovered from it provided the deeply sampled blood TCRbeta repertoires that made up the dataset. The samples were drawn from the first 160 participants of the ongoing ImmuneRACE study and from over 950 subjects provided by 6 global collaborators. The sample metadata nearly always contained a de-identified subject ID, COVID-19 status, age in years and sex. The repertoires were released in a freely available public database intended as a resource for research on the immune response to SARS-CoV-2. Where HLA class I and class II types were available, the types were taken from metadata supplied by the sample provider, not from assay-based typing. The prospective study material was composed of cDNA or gDNA derived from T cells, B-cell-depleted T cells, or PBMCs.

TCRbeta CDR3 regions were amplified from genomic DNA using the immunoSEQ Assay, a bias-controlled multiplex PCR. Per the source publication's procedure: Within the assay, amplification of reference gene primers was used to estimate how many nucleated cells each sample contained. To quantify the absolute abundance of each unique TCRbeta CDR3 rearrangement, sequence reads were collapsed and filtered. For each sample, productive Simpson clonality was calculated by taking the square root of Simpson's diversity index across productive rearrangements. In TCRdb, the immuneACCESS table is reduced to in-frame sequences with V and J assigned. These tables do not hold every clone; where another copy was compared, an unresolved V gene accounts for under half, and the others remain unexplained. D and trimming were read from the DNA, whereas the V and J calls and clone size are those reported in that table. For this sample the table gives under 60,000 clones, of which approximately 90% were detected only once. Clones ranked in the top ten supply about 9.5% of the sample.

Each collaborating institution followed its own protocols to collect whole blood in K2EDTA tubes. For TCRbeta analysis, collaborators shipped samples in one of three forms: frozen whole blood, isolated PBMCs, or DNA extracted from either of those sample types. General study outcomes and caveats: Clinical and demographic metadata were provided uncurated, with the amount varying by source and participant.

From the cysteine up to the phenylalanine, the CDR3 has a length of 14 residues. Only the CDR3 part of the read is kept: 42 bases, read in frame from the first base. A distance of 8 bases separates the germline ends of V and J, which lose 1 base and 1 base respectively. The germline V gene specifies SGHVS as CDR1 and FNYEAQ as CDR2. Here the chain combines TRBV7-6 and TRBJ2-7; no D gene is confidently identified. This clonotype originated in a human donor with acute or convalescent COVID-19. The donor label of this sample is uncertain. Sequenced material: peripheral blood. Here the CDR3 is given as CASSLDQASYEQYF. At the DNA level, the sequence is TGTGCCAGCAGCTTAGACCAAGCGTCCTACGAGCAGTACTTC.